The entry below describes one TCR beta chain. The sample is drawn from a study of cytomegalovirus exposure and HLA in healthy donors. Per germline, CDR1 SEHNR and CDR2 FQNEAQ (reference sequence). The V gene lost 3 bases and the J gene lost 5 bases, with 13 bases spanning the gap. CDR3 length: 14 amino acids. Healthy bone marrow donors formed the donor group. Researchers ran the PCR with 60 Vbeta and 13 Jbeta primers. The method was immunoSEQ multiplex PCR; TCRdb's version includes in-frame clones alone and lacks a portion of them. The data show some 120,000 clones, with about 66% seen just once and 1.6% held by the top ten.

The clonotype comes from a man between 25 and 39 years old in good health and CMV-seropositive. Sequencing was carried out using PBMCs. This chain joins TRBV7-9 and TRBJ2-5, with D possibly matching TRBD1 (5 bases). The CDR3 protein is CASSFNAGLETQYF. The CDR3 DNA is TGTGCCAGCAGCTTTAATGCAGGGTTGGAGACCCAGTACTTC.